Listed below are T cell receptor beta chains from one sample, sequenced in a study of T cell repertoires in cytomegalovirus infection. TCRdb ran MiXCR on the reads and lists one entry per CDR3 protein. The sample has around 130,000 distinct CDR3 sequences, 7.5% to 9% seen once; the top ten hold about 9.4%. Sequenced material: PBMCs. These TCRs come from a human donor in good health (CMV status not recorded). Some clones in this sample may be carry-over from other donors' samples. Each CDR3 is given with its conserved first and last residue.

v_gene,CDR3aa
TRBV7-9,CASSPGQGMNTGELFF
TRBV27,CASSPGHYGYTF
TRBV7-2,CASSSPPGLALYNEQFF
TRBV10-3,CAISEGQGRVPQHF
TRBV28,CASSRDPGPPYGYTF
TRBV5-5,CASSFPGLGAEAFF
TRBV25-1,CASSEYGRDGYTF
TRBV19,CASSETSNTGELFF
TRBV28,CASTQPTEAFF
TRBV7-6,CASSLTDYNEQFF
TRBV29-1,CSVPGVPEAFF
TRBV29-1,CSAQGSYGYTF
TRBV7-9,CASSLGRGRGYGYTF
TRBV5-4,CASSLPGGQRPYEQYF
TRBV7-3,CASSRTGGASFYEQYF
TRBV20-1,CSAREWTIVQQYF
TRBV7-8,CASSLAISGVYNEQFF
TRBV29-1,CSVEHQGRGEQYF
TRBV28,CASSRKRAFF
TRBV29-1,CSVAGQGTIGGYTF
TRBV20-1,CSAGTLVPETQYF
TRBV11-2,CASSLPGLTDTQYF
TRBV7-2,CASSPSRGAQEQYF
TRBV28,CASSQPAPTDTQYF
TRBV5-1,CASSSPVSGNLNTEAFF
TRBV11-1,CASSSDSSYEQYF
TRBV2,CASRDSVSNQPQHF
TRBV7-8,CASSSQGAWQPQHF
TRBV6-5,CASSPLAGGNTEAFF
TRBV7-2,CASSFTSGGANEQFF
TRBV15,CATSRGGNSGELFF
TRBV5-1,CASRPPAGGTEAFF
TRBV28,CATGWTYGYTF
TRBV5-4,CASSLERGANTIYF
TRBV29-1,CSTGGGDPNEQYF
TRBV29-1,CSVEVWGYSEQYF
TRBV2,CASSEWGKSTDTQYF
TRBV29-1,CSGGLAGANEQYF
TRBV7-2,CASRSPSWGTEAFF
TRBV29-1,CSVVGGSGANVLTF
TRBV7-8,CASSLVRGSYEQYF
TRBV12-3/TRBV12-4,CASSFVRGPSSYNSPLHF
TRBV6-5,CASSREGEAFF
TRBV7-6,CASSLERGPLHF
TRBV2,CASSGVQFTYEQYF
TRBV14,CASSQAWWETESYEQYF
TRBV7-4,CASSLAVGQYNSPLHF
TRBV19,CATSRGRGAHPTQYF
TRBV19,CASSARQVGSTDTQYF
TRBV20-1,CSATGGVIGNQPQHF
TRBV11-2,CASSLPEYRARGYYGYTF
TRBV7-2,CASSGGLAGGGEQFF
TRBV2,CASSEALLQGGTEAFF
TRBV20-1,CSAARRDTEAFF
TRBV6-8,CASSSRAGTNSPLHF
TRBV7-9,CASSQRDTPNTEAFF
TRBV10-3,CAISDRMIYEQYF
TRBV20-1,CSARPGSTNEKLFF
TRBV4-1,CASGGQPYGYTF